The source of this TCR beta chain is a study of vaccination effects on CD4 cells after COVID-19. About the research overall: The median interval between the second dose and post-vaccine sampling was 72 days. Study-wide points: After vaccination of healthy people, only 1 of 255 vaccine-induced clones cross-reacted with common cold coronaviruses.

TCRdb's copy holds only in-frame clones and misses some; the assay was immunoSEQ multiplex PCR. Altogether around 62,000 clones are present, 70% to 75% being singletons, with the ten largest covering 2% to 2.5%. The culture ran for about 11 days, and then CD4+ T cells were isolated. Of the BNT162b2 and mRNA-1273 vaccines, participants received two doses of one or the other. Half-medium exchanges with IL-2 medium took place on days 3 and 7. This clone has just a few counts. Antigen: not known. This TCR was recovered from a human donor who received a COVID-19 vaccine. This specimen consisted of CD4+ T cells from PBMCs cultured without peptide, obtained after COVID-19 vaccination.

CDR3 loop: CASSIDLLGQGAGYTF. CDR3 nucleotides: TGTGCCAGTAGTATAGATCTATTGGGACAGGGGGCTGGCTACACCTTC. This chain connects TRBV19 to TRBJ1-2; TRBD1 matches at 12 bases. CDR1 is LNHDA and CDR2 is SQIVND in the germline V gene (reference sequence). CDR3 length: 16 amino acids. Trimming cost V 0 bases and J 7 bases; bases outside gene matches: 6.